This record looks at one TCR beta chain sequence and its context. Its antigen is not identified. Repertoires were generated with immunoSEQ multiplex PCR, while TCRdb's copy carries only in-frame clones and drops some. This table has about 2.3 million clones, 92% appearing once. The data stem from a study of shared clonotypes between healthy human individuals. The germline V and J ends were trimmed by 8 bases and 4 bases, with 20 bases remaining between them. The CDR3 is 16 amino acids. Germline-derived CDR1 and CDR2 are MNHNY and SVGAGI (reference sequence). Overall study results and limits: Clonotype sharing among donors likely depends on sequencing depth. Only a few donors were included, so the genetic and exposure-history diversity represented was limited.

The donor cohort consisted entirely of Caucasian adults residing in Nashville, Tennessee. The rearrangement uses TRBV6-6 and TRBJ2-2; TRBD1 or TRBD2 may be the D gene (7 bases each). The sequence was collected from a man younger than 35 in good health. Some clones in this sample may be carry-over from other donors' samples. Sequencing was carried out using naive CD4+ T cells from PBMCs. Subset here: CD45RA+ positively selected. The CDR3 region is CASGRTGEGATGELFF. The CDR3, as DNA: TGTGCCAGCGGGAGAACAGGGGAGGGGGCCACCGGGGAGCTGTTTTTT.